This T cell receptor beta chain was profiled in a study of T cells in Graves' hyperthyroidism and ophthalmopathy. The study, taken as a whole, reports: Progression to ophthalmopathy was predicted a median of roughly seven months early.

This clonotype has only a few counts. Its specificity is not known. A much larger clone differs by one base, so this may be a read error. Exclusion of a patient resulted from uncontrolled infection, other autoimmune disease, pregnancy or lactation. On the basis of clinical symptoms, serum thyroxine and TRAb, thyroid ultrasound and orbital computed tomography, diagnoses were made. The PBMCs studied were ones that came from roughly 11 ml fresh peripheral blood. Amplified TCR beta CDR3 regions derived from RNA transcripts. The HTBI set primed first-round TCR CDR3 RT-PCR. TCRdb re-analysed the multiplex PCR reads in MiXCR, keeping a single row per CDR3 protein. The sample yields fewer than 450,000 distinct CDR3 sequences, around 15% seen once. The V and J ends lost 7 bases and 7 bases, in that order; junction bases with no gene match: 15. There are 16 residues in the CDR3. Per germline, CDR1 SNHLY and CDR2 FYNNEI.

The TCR originated in a man between 50 and 59 years old with Graves' ophthalmopathy. The sample taken for sequencing was blood. The rearrangement uses TRBV2 and TRBJ2-5; 10 nucleotides line up with TRBD1. The CDR3: CASKPSGTGVSGTQYF. The CDR3 nucleotides are TGTGCCAGCAAGCCGTCCGGGACAGGGGTTTCTGGGACCCAGTACTTC.